This is a list of T cell receptor beta chains from one sample in a study of a mutant IDH1 vaccine in newly diagnosed glioma. Assay used: immunoSEQ multiplex PCR; TCRdb lists only in-frame clones, some missing. The sample consists of about 67,000 clones, around 83% of them appearing once. Here the sequenced sample was peripheral blood mononuclear cells (PBMCs), taken from a glioma patient treated with radiotherapy, temozolomide or both. All receptors derive from a woman between 18 and 29 years old with glioma. Some clones in this sample may be carry-over from other donors' samples. CDR3s include the opening cysteine and the closing phenylalanine or tryptophan. A D gene is named only where the DNA matches it firmly. Part of the rows lack a size; the others show once, few, many or a class for expanded clones.

clone_size | j_call | v_call | d_call | cdr3_nt | cdr3_aa
. | TRBJ1-2 | TRBV4-1 | . | TGCGCCAGCAGCCTAGACAGGTTCTCTGGCTACACCTTC | CASSLDRFSGYTF
. | TRBJ1-5 | TRBV5-8 | . | TGTGCCAGCAGAGCGACAGGCCTCCTTAGGCCCCAGCATTTT | CASRATGLLRPQHF
. | TRBJ1-1 | TRBV7-3 | . | TGTGCCAGCAGCTTTTTGATCCGGGCCAACAATGAAGCTTTCTTT | CASSFLIRANNEAFF
few | TRBJ1-6 | TRBV21-1 | . | TGTGCCAGCAGCAAAGTCTCGAATTCACCCCTCCACTTT | CASSKVSNSPLHF
. | TRBJ2-1 | TRBV5-1 | TRBD2 | TGCGCCAGCAGCTCCGGACTAGCGGGGGGGCCAAACAATGAGCAGTTCTTC | CASSSGLAGGPNNEQFF
. | TRBJ1-4 | TRBV2 | . | TGTGCCAGCTGGACGTATGAGAAACTGTTTTTT | CASWTYEKLFF
few | TRBJ1-2 | TRBV6-4 | TRBD1 | TGTGCCAGCAGGGGGACAGGGGTTCCCAACTATGGCTACACCTTC | CASRGTGVPNYGYTF
. | TRBJ1-1 | TRBV18 | TRBD1 | TGTGCCAGCTCATCAAGGACAGGGAAGAACACTGAAGCTTTCTTT | CASSSRTGKNTEAFF
. | TRBJ2-7 | TRBV5-1 | TRBD1 | TGCGCCAGCAGCCCTACCGGGACAGGCAACCCCCCCTACGAGCAGTACTTC | CASSPTGTGNPPYEQYF
. | TRBJ1-1 | TRBV25-1 | . | TGTGCCAGTAGAACTGGAAACACTGAAGCTTTCTTT | CASRTGNTEAFF
. | TRBJ2-2 | TRBV5-4 | . | TGTGCCAGCAGCTTGGTTCGTAGCCGGCCCGGGGAGCTGTTTTTT | CASSLVRSRPGELFF
. | TRBJ1-2 | TRBV6-5 | . | TGTGCCAGCAGTTACTCGCGTGGGGGATTTTATGGCTACACCTTC | CASSYSRGGFYGYTF
once | TRBJ2-1 | TRBV30 | TRBD2 | TGTGCCTGGGGCAGAGGGCTAGCGGGAGTACTAGGGGAGCAGTTCTTC | CAWGRGLAGVLGEQFF
. | TRBJ1-1 | TRBV5-8 | . | TGTGCCAGCAGCCACGGGACTACTGAAACTGAAGCTTTCTTT | CASSHGTTETEAFF
. | TRBJ2-3 | TRBV13 | . | TGTGCCAGCAGCTGGGGCGGGGGCACAGATACGCAGTATTTT | CASSWGGGTDTQYF
. | TRBJ2-7 | TRBV5-4 | TRBD2 | TGTGCCAGCAGCCAGGCCTTGGCCGGGGGGTCGATCTACGAGCAGTACTTC | CASSQALAGGSIYEQYF
. | TRBJ2-7 | TRBV19 | . | TGTGCCAGTAGTATCGGGGGCCCATTGTCGGACGAGCAGTACTTC | CASSIGGPLSDEQYF
once | TRBJ1-5 | TRBV4-1 | . | TGCGCCAGCAGCCAAGATGGGGCTGGGGGTCCGGGTCAGCCCCAGCATTTT | CASSQDGAGGPGQPQHF
. | TRBJ1-3 | TRBV5-6 | . | TGTGCCAGCAGCTTGCAATTTGGAAACACCATATATTTT | CASSLQFGNTIYF
. | TRBJ1-4 | TRBV18 | . | TGTGCCAGCTCACCAGGACCCCCAACTAATGAAAAACTGTTTTTT | CASSPGPPTNEKLFF
. | TRBJ2-7 | TRBV5-4 | . | TGTGCCAGCAGCTGGAACCCCTACGAGCAGTACTTC | CASSWNPYEQYF
. | TRBJ2-2 | TRBV2 | . | TGTGCCAGCAAGGGGACGGTGGGAACCGGGGAGCTGTTTTTT | CASKGTVGTGELFF
. | TRBJ1-5 | TRBV2 | . | TGTGCCAGCACCTTAGACAGCGCCCGCAATCAGCCCCAGCATTTT | CASTLDSARNQPQHF
. | TRBJ1-1 | TRBV5-6 | . | TGTGCCAGCAGCCTGGGGGACGGCCGAGGGAACACTGAAGCTTTCTTT | CASSLGDGRGNTEAFF
once | TRBJ2-6 | TRBV5-5 | TRBD1 | TGTGCCAGCAGCTTGGGGACAGGGGCCACTGGGGCCAACGTCCTGACTTTC | CASSLGTGATGANVLTF
. | TRBJ1-2 | TRBV10-3 | . | TGTGCCATCAGTCCCCCCTTGGGAAATCGTGGCTACACCTTC | CAISPPLGNRGYTF
. | TRBJ2-7 | TRBV19 | TRBD1 | TGTGCCAGTACGGGGACAGGGGGCTACGAGCAGTACTTC | CASTGTGGYEQYF
once | TRBJ2-3 | TRBV6-5 | . | TGTGCCAGCAGCTACCCGGGGACGGGGCAGTATTTT | CASSYPGTGQYF
. | TRBJ1-2 | TRBV5-6 | . | TGTGCCAGCAGCACAGGGAGTTGGAGCTATGGCTACACCTTC | CASSTGSWSYGYTF
. | TRBJ1-6 | TRBV9 | . | TGTGCCAGCAGCGATGGTAATTCACCCCTCCACTTT | CASSDGNSPLHF
. | TRBJ1-3 | TRBV5-1 | . | TGCGCCAGCAGCTTGGGTCAACAGGGTTCAGGAAACACCATATATTTT | CASSLGQQGSGNTIYF
. | TRBJ2-7 | TRBV6-5 | . | TGTGCCAGCAGTTACCTAAGGTCCTACGAGCAGTACTTC | CASSYLRSYEQYF
. | TRBJ1-2 | TRBV6-6 | TRBD1 | TGTGCCAGCAGTTACCAGGGGGTGGGTGGCTACACCTTC | CASSYQGVGGYTF
. | TRBJ2-2 | TRBV7-9 | . | TGTGCCAGCAGCTTAGGCAGGGGATCCCCCGGGGAGCTGTTTTTT | CASSLGRGSPGELFF
once | TRBJ1-1 | TRBV6-5 | . | TGTGCCAGCAGTTACTCGACGGCTTCGTGGGCTTTCTTT | CASSYSTASWAFF
once | TRBJ2-7 | TRBV6-5 | . | TGTGCCAGCACCCCTCGTGGGTTTAGCTCCTACGAGCAGTACTTC | CASTPRGFSSYEQYF
once | TRBJ2-7 | TRBV7-9 | TRBD2 | TGTGCCAGCAGCCGTAGCGGGAGCTTGTACGAGCAGTACTTC | CASSRSGSLYEQYF
. | TRBJ1-2 | TRBV9 | . | TGTGCCAGCAGGCGCCTCCGGGCCCCAAGCCAGACTGGCTACACCTTC | CASRRLRAPSQTGYTF
. | TRBJ1-2 | TRBV6-4 | . | TGTGCCAGCAGACAGGGCTCTAACTATGGCTACACCTTC | CASRQGSNYGYTF
. | TRBJ2-7 | TRBV27 | TRBD1 | TGTGCCAGCAGCTTCGGACAGGGACGGGCCGAGCAGTACTTC | CASSFGQGRAEQYF
. | TRBJ2-7 | TRBV6-5 | . | TGTGCCAGCAGTTACGGGTTCGAGCAGTACTTC | CASSYGFEQYF
. | TRBJ2-5 | TRBV7-8 | TRBD1 | TGTGCCAGCAGCTCCCTCGGGACAGCCATCCAAGAGACCCAGTACTTC | CASSSLGTAIQETQYF
. | TRBJ2-7 | TRBV13 | TRBD1 | TGTGCCAGCAGCTTAGTGTTGACAGGGAACCACGAGCAGTACTTC | CASSLVLTGNHEQYF
. | TRBJ1-5 | TRBV19 | . | TGTGCCAGTAGTAAGGAGGGCGGAGGCAATCAGCCCCAGCATTTT | CASSKEGGGNQPQHF
. | TRBJ1-2 | TRBV18 | . | TGTGCCAGCTCAGCCCGCCCTCAGGGCTATGGCTACACCTTC | CASSARPQGYGYTF
. | TRBJ1-2 | TRBV6-6 | . | TGTGCCAGCAGCCCCAGTGGAGGCACAGGCTACACCTTC | CASSPSGGTGYTF
. | TRBJ1-5 | TRBV27 | . | TGTGCCAGCAGCCCTAACGCCCGGGACTCTTGGAATCAGCCCCAGCATTTT | CASSPNARDSWNQPQHF